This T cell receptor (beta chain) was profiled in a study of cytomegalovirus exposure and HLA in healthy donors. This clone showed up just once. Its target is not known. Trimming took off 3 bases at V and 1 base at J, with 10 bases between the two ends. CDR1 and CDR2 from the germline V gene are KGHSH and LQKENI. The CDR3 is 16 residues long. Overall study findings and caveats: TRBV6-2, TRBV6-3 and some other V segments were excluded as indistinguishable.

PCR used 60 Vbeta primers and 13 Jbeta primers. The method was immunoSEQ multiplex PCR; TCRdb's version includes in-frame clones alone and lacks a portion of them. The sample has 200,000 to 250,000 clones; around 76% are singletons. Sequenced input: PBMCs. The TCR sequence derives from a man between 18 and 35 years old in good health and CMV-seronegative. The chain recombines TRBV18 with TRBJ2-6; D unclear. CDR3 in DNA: TGTGCCAGCTCACCGGTCTCAGCGTCTGGGGCCAACGTCCTGACTTTC. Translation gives CASSPVSASGANVLTF.